Listed below are T cell receptor beta chains from one sample, sequenced in a study of neoadjuvant anti-PD-1 for oral cavity cancer. Sequencing used immunoSEQ multiplex PCR; TCRdb keeps in-frame clones, though not all of them. The sample includes around 67,000 clones, about 90% seen only once; the top ten take around 2.8%. The sequences come from PBMCs, collected after nivolumab (anti-PD-1) treatment. Receptors originate from a person aged 35-79 years with oral cavity squamous cell carcinoma. Each CDR3 is given with its conserved first and last residue. D genes are given only for firm matches. A clone size is listed for some rows: how often the clone was seen (once, few, many), or a class if it is expanded.

clone size | D gene | J gene | V gene | CDR3 protein | CDR3 DNA
NA | TRBD2 | TRBJ2-1 | TRBV9 | CASSVRRGGNEQFF | TGTGCCAGCAGCGTAAGGCGGGGGGGCAATGAGCAGTTCTTC
NA | NA | TRBJ1-5 | TRBV10-3 | CAIGRGGDSNQPQHF | TGTGCCATCGGTCGTGGGGGGGATAGCAATCAGCCCCAGCATTTT
NA | NA | TRBJ2-2 | TRBV7-3 | CASSLGGSYTGELFF | TGTGCCAGCAGCCTAGGAGGGTCGTACACCGGGGAGCTGTTTTTT
NA | TRBD1 | TRBJ1-2 | TRBV27 | CASSLGQGAGYTF | TGTGCCAGCAGTTTAGGACAGGGGGCTGGCTACACCTTC
NA | NA | TRBJ1-3 | TRBV27 | CASVSGNTIYF | TGTGCCAGCGTTTCTGGAAACACCATATATTTT
NA | TRBD2 | TRBJ2-2 | TRBV6-6 | CASITGGLGNGELFF | TGTGCCAGCATTACGGGAGGTCTTGGGAACGGGGAGCTGTTTTTT
NA | TRBD1 | TRBJ2-1 | TRBV2 | CASRRTGFYNEQFF | TGTGCCAGCAGGAGGACAGGGTTTTACAATGAGCAGTTCTTC
NA | NA | TRBJ2-7 | TRBV30 | CAWSVYSYEQYF | TGTGCCTGGAGTGTCTATAGCTACGAGCAGTACTTC
NA | TRBD1 | TRBJ1-1 | TRBV5-4 | CASSIDRGSTEAFF | TGTGCCAGCAGCATCGACAGGGGTAGCACTGAAGCTTTCTTT
NA | NA | TRBJ2-5 | TRBV27 | CASSAEGETQYF | TGTGCCAGCAGTGCAGAGGGGGAGACCCAGTACTTC
few | NA | TRBJ2-7 | TRBV7-2 | CASSLKPNYEQYF | TGTGCCAGCAGCTTAAAGCCGAACTACGAGCAGTACTTC
few | TRBD1 | TRBJ1-2 | TRBV30 | CARDRGYYGYTF | TGTGCCCGGGACAGGGGGTATTATGGCTACACCTTC
NA | NA | TRBJ2-7 | TRBV1 | CTSSQDSRTGCSIREQYF | TGCACCAGCAGCCAAGATAGCCGTACGGGGTGTAGCATCCGCGAGCAGTACTTC
once | TRBD1 | TRBJ2-7 | TRBV19 | CASRGTGVGGYEQYF | TGTGCCAGCAGAGGGACAGGGGTTGGAGGCTACGAGCAGTACTTC
NA | TRBD1 | TRBJ2-7 | TRBV28 | CASSYTGGLYEQYF | TGTGCCAGCAGTTACACAGGGGGCTTATACGAGCAGTACTTC
NA | TRBD1 | TRBJ1-2 | TRBV6-6 | CASSGETGAFRGYTF | TGTGCCAGCAGTGGGGAGACAGGGGCTTTCCGTGGCTACACCTTC
NA | TRBD2 | TRBJ2-3 | TRBV28 | CASSGPGTSGITDTQYF | TGTGCCAGCAGTGGCCCCGGGACTAGCGGAATCACAGATACGCAGTATTTT
NA | TRBD2 | TRBJ2-7 | TRBV4-1 | CASSQVASGTSSYEQYF | TGCGCCAGCAGCCAAGTGGCTAGCGGTACCAGCTCCTACGAGCAGTACTTC
NA | TRBD1 | TRBJ1-1 | TRBV7-9 | CASSPDRQGKAEAFF | TGTGCCAGCAGCCCGGACAGACAGGGAAAGGCTGAAGCTTTCTTT
NA | TRBD1 | TRBJ1-2 | TRBV5-1 | CASRRGDRRDRDGYTF | TGCGCCAGCCGCAGGGGGGATAGACGAGACCGGGATGGCTACACCTTC